A single sample gave rise to the 13 T cell receptor beta chains below, sequenced in a study of PD-1 blockade in classical Hodgkin lymphoma. Data came from immunoSEQ multiplex PCR; TCRdb stores just in-frame clones and leaves some out. The data hold 60,000 to 75,000 clones, with roughly nine tenths observed a single time. There was relapse after autologous stem cell transplantation in every patient, and there was variation in brentuximab vedotin exposure. The sample in question was peripheral blood mononuclear cells (PBMCs), obtained at baseline. The receptors derive from a human donor with classical Hodgkin lymphoma.

This clone has only a few counts. V is TRBV5-1 and J is TRBJ2-3, with unresolved D. The CDR3 is made up of 14 amino acids. Trimming cost V 3 bases and J 0 bases, with 8 bases left between them. In germline, CDR1 is SGHRS, CDR2 YFSETQ. The CDR3, as DNA: TGCGCCAGCAGCTCGGGCCCTAGCACAGATACGCAGTATTTT. As protein: CASSSGPSTDTQYF.

V and J are TRBV7-9 and TRBJ2-7; tentatively, D is TRBD2 (5 bases). V lost 1 base to trimming and J lost 3 bases, with 10 bases between them. Germline V lookup: CDR1 SEHNR, CDR2 FQNEAQ (reference sequence). This CDR3 has 14 amino acids. CDR3 sequence (DNA): TGTGCCAGCAGCTTAGTGTCCCGGGACTACGAGCAGTACTTC. Protein sequence: CASSLVSRDYEQYF. Full variable domain (outside the CDR3, taken from reference TRBV7-9 and TRBJ2-7): DTGVSQNPRHKITKRGQNVTFRCDPISEHNRLYWYRQTLGQGPEFLTYFQNEAQLEKSRLLSDRFSAERPKGSFSTLEIQRTEQGDSAMYLCASSLVSRDYEQYFGPGTRLTVT.

The chain is built from TRBV5-1 and TRBJ1-5; D is unresolved. Per germline, CDR1 SGHRS and CDR2 YFSETQ. This CDR3 region has 14 residues. Trimming took 0 bases from V and 4 from J, leaving 8 bases between them. CDR3 amino acids: CASSLEGINQPQHF. The CDR3 coding sequence is TGCGCCAGCAGCTTGGAAGGGATTAATCAGCCCCAGCATTTT.

The chain has TRBV28 and TRBJ1-1; TRBD1 is a possible D gene (6 bases). Germline CDR1 MDHEN, CDR2 SYDVKM. The CDR3 runs to 13 residues. The V end was cut by 2 bases, the J end by 10 bases, with 14 bases between. As DNA, the CDR3 is TGTGCCAGCAGTTTAGGGGGGGGGCTATTAGCTTTCTTT. Amino acid sequence: CASSLGGGLLAFF.

This chain uses TRBV11-2 with TRBJ2-6; D is possibly TRBD1 (5 bases). The germline V gene has CDR1 SGHAT and CDR2 FQNNGV. Between the trimmed V and J ends, which lost 5 bases and 4 bases, there was a span of 9 bases. CDR3 length: 14 residues. Here the CDR3 DNA reads TGTGCCAGCAGCCCAAGGGGCGGGGCCAACGTCCTGACTTTC. Encoded protein: CASSPRGGANVLTF.

This rearrangement joins TRBV5-4 to TRBJ2-7; D is perhaps TRBD1 (6 bases). This CDR3 spans 14 amino acids. V gave up 0 bases and J gave up 3 bases, with 10 bases separating them. Germline V gives CDR1 SGHNT, CDR2 YYREEE (reference sequence). The chain's CDR3 is CASSLGDRNYEQYF. The CDR3 DNA reads as TGTGCCAGCAGCTTGGGAGACAGGAACTACGAGCAGTACTTC.

The genes are TRBV28 and TRBJ2-7; TRBD2 matches at 9 bases. The CDR3 covers 17 residues. Germline CDR1 reads MDHEN; CDR2 reads SYDVKM. Germline trimming cut 2 bases from V and 1 base from J; bases unmatched to any gene: 9. CDR3 residues: CASSLQLAGVSSYEQYF. For the CDR3, the DNA is TGTGCCAGCAGTTTACAGTTAGCGGGAGTTTCATCCTACGAGCAGTACTTC.

J is TRBJ2-2 and V is TRBV9; no reliable D call. Germline assignment: CDR1 SGDLS and CDR2 YYNGEE. The CDR3 totals 14 residues. V was trimmed by 0 bases and J by 6 bases, leaving 9 bases between them. CDR3 nucleotide sequence: TGTGCCAGCAGCGTAGGCCATTATTCCGGGGAGCTGTTTTTT. Protein sequence: CASSVGHYSGELFF. The full variable domain, rest sourced from reference TRBV9 and TRBJ2-2, is DSGVTQTPKHLITATGQRVTLRCSPRSGDLSVYWYQQSLDQGLQFLIQYYNGEERAKGNILERFSAQQFPDLHSELNLSSLELGDSALYFCASSVGHYSGELFFGEGSRLTVL.

The chain carries TRBV6-6 and TRBJ2-1, with D perhaps TRBD1 (5 bases). Trimming shortened V by 4 bases and J by 3 bases, and 16 bases separated the two germline ends. The germline gives CDR1 MNHNY, CDR2 SVGAGI (reference sequence). The CDR3 totals 16 residues. Here the CDR3 DNA reads TGTGCCAGCAGTTTTGCAGGGTACGTCCACTACAATGAGCAGTTCTTC. This translates into CASSFAGYVHYNEQFF.

This clone was detected once. The rearrangement uses TRBV5-1 and TRBJ2-5; TRBD2 matches at 7 bases. Matching the DNA end better, TRBJ2-7 makes the J call doubtful. CDR1 is SGHRS, CDR2 YFSETQ, per germline. The CDR3 spans 16 residues. CDR3 residues: CASSWVVGRALYEQYF. Written as DNA, the CDR3 is TGCGCCAGCAGCTGGGTCGTTGGGAGGGCCCTATACGAGCAGTACTTC.

The V gene is TRBV20-1, the J gene TRBJ2-5; D remains ambiguous. Trimming removed 4 bases from V and 3 bases from J, with 6 bases in between. The CDR3 length is 11 residues. From germline, CDR1 is DFQATT and CDR2 SNEGSKA (reference sequence). The CDR3 reads CSATYEETQYF. For the CDR3, the DNA is TGCAGTGCTACTTACGAAGAGACCCAGTACTTC.

This chain connects TRBV21-1 to TRBJ2-5. TRBV21-1 is a recognized pseudogene. CDR3 length: 16 amino acids. CDR3 sequence: CASSKGGCGYQETQYF. Here the CDR3 DNA reads TGTGCCAGCAGCAAAGGGGGGTGCGGGTACCAAGAGACCCAGTACTTC.

CDR3 loop: CASSFTGYQPQHF. CDR3 in DNA: TGTGCCAGCAGTTTCACTGGTTATCAGCCCCAGCATTTT. This chain connects TRBV28 to TRBJ1-5, with unresolved D. Germline V gene sequence: CDR1 MDHEN, CDR2 SYDVKM. V lost 3 bases, J lost 5 bases, and 8 bases lay in between. CDR3 length equals 13 residues.